The clone carrying this T cell receptor (beta chain) occurred many times. The CDR3 extends over 14 amino acids. The V and J ends lost 1 base and 1 base respectively, with 8 bases between them. CDR1 is SEHNR and CDR2 is FQNEAQ in the germline V gene (reference sequence). TCR beta CDR3 amplification used RNA transcripts. First-round RT-PCR employed HTBI primers, with a second-round multiplex PCR after it. One entry per CDR3 protein, called by TCRdb with MiXCR from the multiplex PCR reads. The sample holds fewer than 400,000 distinct CDR3 sequences, 18% seen once. This entry comes from a study of Graves' ophthalmopathy and Graves' hyperthyroidism.

The TCR comes from a woman aged 18 to 35 with Graves' ophthalmopathy. The V and J genes are TRBV7-9 and TRBJ2-7; the D gene is possibly TRBD2 (6 bases). The specimen was peripheral blood. The CDR3 sequence: CASSLDGGSYEQYF. CDR3 DNA: TGTGCCAGCAGCTTAGATGGAGGGTCCTACGAGCAGTACTTC.